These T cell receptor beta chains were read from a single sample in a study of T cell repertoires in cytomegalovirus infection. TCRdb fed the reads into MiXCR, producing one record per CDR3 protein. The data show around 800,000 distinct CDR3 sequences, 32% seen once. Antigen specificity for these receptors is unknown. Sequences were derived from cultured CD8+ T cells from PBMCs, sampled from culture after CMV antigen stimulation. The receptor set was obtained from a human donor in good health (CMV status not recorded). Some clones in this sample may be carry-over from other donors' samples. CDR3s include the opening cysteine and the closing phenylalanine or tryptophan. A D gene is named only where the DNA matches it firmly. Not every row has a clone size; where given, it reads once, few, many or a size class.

CASSDGPMGARNTEAFF	TGTGCCAGCAGTGATGGTCCGATGGGGGCGCGCAACACTGAAGCTTTCTTT	TRBJ1-1	NA	TRBV25-1	few
CASSRATGELFF	TGCGCCAGCAGCCGGGCCACCGGGGAGCTGTTTTTT	TRBJ2-2	NA	TRBV4-1	few
CASSYLTGASGYTF	TGTGCCAGCAGTTACCTGACAGGGGCATCAGGCTACACCTTC	TRBJ1-2	TRBD1	TRBV12-3/TRBV12-4	NA
CASSMRGNTEAFF	TGTGCCAGTAGTATGAGGGGCAACACTGAAGCTTTCTTT	TRBJ1-1	NA	TRBV19	many
CASSQDWSSEAFF	TGCGCCAGCAGCCAAGATTGGAGCTCTGAAGCTTTCTTT	TRBJ1-1	NA	TRBV4-1	NA
CASMSYNEQFF	TGTGCCAGCATGTCCTACAATGAGCAGTTCTTC	TRBJ2-1	NA	TRBV6-6	NA
CASSLAPTGGGETQYF	TGTGCCAGCAGCTTAGCCCCTACGGGCGGGGGGGAGACCCAGTACTTC	TRBJ2-5	TRBD2	TRBV7-6	NA
CASSLRAAWEIVNTGELFF	TGTGCCAGCAGCTTAAGGGCCGCTTGGGAGATCGTGAACACCGGGGAGCTGTTTTTT	TRBJ2-2	NA	TRBV11-1	NA
CASTRTGEVNTEAFF	TGTGCCAGTACCCGGACAGGGGAGGTCAACACTGAAGCTTTCTTT	TRBJ1-1	TRBD1	TRBV19	NA
CASIGAGTANTGELFF	TGTGCCAGCATAGGGGCAGGGACGGCGAACACCGGGGAGCTGTTTTTT	TRBJ2-2	NA	TRBV2	once
CASSPTGDGFYEQYF	TGTGCCAGCAGTCCGACAGGGGATGGGTTCTACGAGCAGTACTTC	TRBJ2-7	TRBD1	TRBV27	NA
CASSLGGGALDTQYF	TGTGCCAGCAGCTTAGGCGGGGGGGCCTTGGATACGCAGTATTTT	TRBJ2-3	TRBD2	TRBV12-3/TRBV12-4	many
CASTETPYNEQFF	TGTGCCAGTACCGAGACACCCTACAATGAGCAGTTCTTC	TRBJ2-1	NA	TRBV27	once
CASSSRDITREAFF	TGTGCCAGCAGCTCAAGGGATATAACCCGTGAAGCTTTCTTT	TRBJ1-1	NA	TRBV7-8	NA
CASSERRRVNSPLHF	TGTGCCAGCAGCGAACGACGGCGCGTTAATTCACCCCTCCACTTT	TRBJ1-6	NA	TRBV7-2	many
CASSYLGQGRDEQFF	TGTGCCAGCAGTTACTTGGGACAGGGAAGGGATGAGCAGTTCTTC	TRBJ2-1	TRBD1	TRBV6-2/TRBV6-3	NA
CASSPRGAAGYEQYF	TGTGCCAGCAGTCCGAGAGGCGCGGCGGGATACGAGCAGTACTTC	TRBJ2-7	NA	TRBV27	NA
CASSGMGRTPSRNEKLFF	TGTGCCAGCAGTGGGATGGGAAGGACCCCCTCCAGGAATGAAAAACTGTTTTTT	TRBJ1-4	NA	TRBV6-1	NA
CASSLGVAGGHDEQFF	TGTGCTAGCAGCTTAGGGGTAGCGGGGGGGCACGATGAGCAGTTCTTC	TRBJ2-1	TRBD2	TRBV7-7	NA
CVSSRTGSSYNEQFF	TGTGTCAGTAGTAGGACAGGGAGCTCCTACAATGAGCAGTTCTTC	TRBJ2-1	TRBD1	TRBV19	once
CASSQSADDNQPQHF	TGTGCCAGCAGCCAATCAGCGGACGACAATCAGCCCCAGCATTTT	TRBJ1-5	NA	TRBV7-9	NA
CSVVPVGGTLYGYTF	TGCAGCGTTGTCCCTGTCGGCGGGACCCTATATGGCTACACCTTC	TRBJ1-2	NA	TRBV29-1	few
CASSLGRELFF	TGTGCCAGCAGCCTTGGCAGGGAACTGTTTTTT	TRBJ2-2	NA	TRBV12-3/TRBV12-4	many
CASSDGDTQYF	TGTGCCAGCAGTGACGGCGATACGCAGTATTTT	TRBJ2-3	NA	TRBV6-1	NA
CASSPRTDLTYTEAFF	TGTGCCAGCAGCCCTCGGACAGATCTAACCTACACTGAAGCTTTCTTT	TRBJ1-1	NA	TRBV7-2	medium-sized
CASSFLVYTEAFF	TGTGCCAGCAGCTTCCTAGTCTACACTGAAGCTTTCTTT	TRBJ1-1	NA	TRBV11-1	NA